Following are 15 T cell receptor beta chains from one sample sequenced in a study of T cell responses to AZD1222 COVID-19 vaccine. Sequenced by immunoSEQ multiplex PCR; TCRdb stores in-frame clones only, minus some. The data contain some 150,000 clones, roughly 92% of them singletons. Sequenced material: peripheral blood, taken on day 0 of AZD1222 vaccination. The receptors shown here come from an adult in good health.

The rearrangement links TRBV25-1 to TRBJ2-7; possibly TRBD1 for D (6 bases). Trimming took 7 bases from V and 4 from J, leaving 20 bases between them. Looked up from germline, CDR1 is MGHDK and CDR2 is SYGVNS. The CDR3 runs 15 residues. DNA for the CDR3: TGTGCCAGCATTCAAGTAGCAGGGGTAGGGTACGAGCAGTACGTC. As protein: CASIQVAGVGYEQYV.

This chain connects TRBV5-6 to TRBJ2-5; 9 positions match TRBD1. This CDR3 spans 14 amino acids. With V trimmed by 4 bases and J by 5 bases, 6 bases remained unmatched. Germline V gene sequence: CDR1 SGHDT, CDR2 YYEEEE. This CDR3 is CASSVRTGVETQYF. CDR3 coding DNA: TGTGCCAGCAGCGTACGGACAGGGGTGGAGACCCAGTACTTC.

The CDR3 protein is CASSGTYRGLNTEAFF. The CDR3 DNA reads as TGTGCCAGCAGCGGGACCTACAGGGGTTTGAACACTGAAGCTTTCTTT. The chain carries TRBV9 and TRBJ1-1; 7 bases are shared with TRBD1. The CDR3 has 16 amino acids. Losses at the gene ends were 3 bases for V and 0 bases for J; bases not matched to a gene: 8. Germline CDR1 SGDLS, CDR2 YYNGEE.

Concerning this clone itself: At one boundary the junction diverges from the germline segment, which might be a read error. The chain links TRBV6-5 to TRBJ1-6; 11 bases line up with TRBD1. The CDR3 has 14 residues. CDR1 is MNHEY, CDR2 SVGAGI, per germline. The CDR3 nucleotides are TGTGCCAGCAGACTGACCGAGAGGACAGGGGGCCTCCAGTTT. Its protein product is CASRLTERTGGLQF.

The rearrangement uses TRBV18 and TRBJ1-6, with D possibly being TRBD1 (5 bases). Germline-derived CDR1 and CDR2 are KGHSH and LQKENI. With 2 bases removed from V and 10 bases from J, the gap between germline ends came to 15 bases. The CDR3 totals 15 residues. CDR3 in DNA: TGTGCCAGCTCACCAGGGACTGCTGGACAATCACCCCTCCACTTT. It translates to CASSPGTAGQSPLHF. The full variable domain, with the rest looked up from reference TRBV18 and TRBJ1-6, is NAGVMQNPRHLVRRRGQEARLRCSPMKGHSHVYWYRQLPEEGLKFMVYLQKENIIDESGMPKERFSAEFPKEGPSILRIQQVVRGDSAAYFCASSPGTAGQSPLHFGNGTRLTVT.

The chain joins TRBV28 to TRBJ2-2; 7 bases align to TRBD2. The germline V gene encodes CDR1 MDHEN and CDR2 SYDVKM. The CDR3 sequence is 14 residues long. V trimming: 6 bases; J trimming: 1 base; junction bases outside the gene matches: 2. This CDR3 is CASSPGGNTGELFF. In DNA, the CDR3 is TGTGCCAGCAGCCCGGGGGGGAACACCGGGGAGCTGTTTTTT.

The CDR3 here is CANEGQNTGELFF. Written as DNA, the CDR3 is TGTGCCAATGAGGGGCAGAACACCGGGGAGCTGTTTTTT. J is TRBJ2-2 and V is TRBV7-2; D may match TRBD1 or TRBD2 (5 bases each). This CDR3 is built from 13 residues. V lost 10 bases to trimming and J lost 1 base, with 10 bases between them. Germline V gene lookup returns CDR1 SGHTA and CDR2 FQGNSA.

The rearrangement links TRBV10-3 to TRBJ1-4; D not certain. The CDR3 spans 13 residues. Germline V gives CDR1 ENHRY, CDR2 SYGVKD. V shed 5 bases and J shed 5 bases, with 9 bases lying between them. The CDR3 spells CAISRLENEKLFF. CDR3 in DNA: TGTGCCATCAGTCGTTTGGAGAATGAAAAACTGTTTTTT.

CDR3 DNA: TGCGCCAGCCGGCTAGCGGGAGCCTACAATGAGCAGTTCTTC. This encodes CASRLAGAYNEQFF. The chain joins TRBV5-1 to TRBJ2-1; TRBD2 agrees at 10 bases. CDR1 is SGHRS and CDR2 is YFSETQ in the germline V gene. The length of the CDR3 is 14 residues. V gave up 7 bases and J gave up 2 bases; unmatched junction bases: 3.

The chain is built from TRBV10-2 and TRBJ2-7; D perhaps matches TRBD1 (6 bases). The CDR3 runs to 13 residues. V lost 5 bases, J lost 0 bases, and 8 bases lay in between. The V gene's germline CDR1 is WSHSY and CDR2 SAAADI. The CDR3 coding sequence is TGCGCCAGCAGTCGGGACACCTCCTACGAGCAGTACGTC. This encodes CASSRDTSYEQYV.

The chain recombines TRBV6-1 with TRBJ2-1, with D possibly matching TRBD2 (6 bases). Germline assignment: CDR1 MNHNS and CDR2 SASEGT. This CDR3 spans 15 amino acids. Between the trimmed V and J ends, which lost 0 bases and 1 base, there was a span of 7 bases. The CDR3 loop reads CASSEAGGSYNEQFF. The CDR3 DNA sequence: TGTGCCAGCAGTGAAGCGGGGGGTTCCTACAATGAGCAGTTCTTC.

This chain uses TRBV5-3 with TRBJ1-1, with no clear D. TRBV5-3 is recorded as an ORF, its role being uncertain. Trimming cost V 1 base and J 11 bases, with 24 bases left between them. This CDR3 comprises 16 residues. CDR3 region: CARSLSTRLTEEWAFF. Written as DNA, the CDR3 is TGTGCCAGAAGCTTGAGCACTCGACTTACCGAAGAGTGGGCTTTCTTT.

V gene TRBV11-2 combines with J gene TRBJ1-5; no clear D. There are 15 residues in the CDR3. Germline V gene data show CDR1 as SGHAT and CDR2 as FQNNGV. V dropped 0 bases and J dropped 0 bases, with 6 bases sitting between them. CDR3 nucleotides: TGTGCCAGCAGCTTAGATCCCAATAGCAATCAGCCCCAGCATTTT. Translating gives CASSLDPNSNQPQHF.

This chain links TRBV9 with TRBJ1-2; 10 bases fit TRBD1. The V gene's germline CDR1 is SGDLS and CDR2 YYNGEE. The V segment lost 0 bases and the J segment 2 bases; nucleotides outside the gene matches: 1. The CDR3 consists of 15 residues. Here the CDR3 DNA reads TGTGCCAGCAGCGTAGAGGGACAGGGGAACTATGGCTACACCTTC. It translates to CASSVEGQGNYGYTF.

The chain carries TRBV7-9 and TRBJ1-5, with 12 bases that match TRBD1. J gave up 5 bases and V 5 bases, and 4 bases lay outside the gene matches. CDR1 and CDR2 from the germline V gene are SEHNR and FQNEAQ (reference sequence). The CDR3 is 15 residues long. DNA of the CDR3: TGTGCCAGCAGCGAGGGGACAGGGGGCTATCAGCCCCAGCATTTT. This sequence encodes CASSEGTGGYQPQHF. The full variable domain, completed using reference TRBV7-9 and TRBJ1-5, is DTGVSQNPRHKITKRGQNVTFRCDPISEHNRLYWYRQTLGQGPEFLTYFQNEAQLEKSRLLSDRFSAERPKGSFSTLEIQRTEQGDSAMYLCASSEGTGGYQPQHFGDGTRLSIL.